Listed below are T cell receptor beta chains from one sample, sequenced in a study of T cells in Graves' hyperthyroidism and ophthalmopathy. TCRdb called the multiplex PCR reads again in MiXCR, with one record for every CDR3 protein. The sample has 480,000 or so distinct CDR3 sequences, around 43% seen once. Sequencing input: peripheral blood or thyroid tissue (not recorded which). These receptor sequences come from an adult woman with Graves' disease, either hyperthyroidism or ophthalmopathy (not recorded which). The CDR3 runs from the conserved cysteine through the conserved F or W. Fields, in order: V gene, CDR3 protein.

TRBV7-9 CASSLDSVAVEAFF
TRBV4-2 CASSQGPLGTSSYEQYF
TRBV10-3 CAIRPTRLAGETQYF
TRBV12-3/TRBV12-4 CASSLRGTLRSGNTIYF
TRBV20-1 CSASGLGNYGYTF
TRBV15 CATSREIGQGNSPLHF
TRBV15 CATTREGGSGSPLHF
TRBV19 CATRTGTGAQYF
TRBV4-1 CASSQDRGTYNSPLHF
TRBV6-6 CASSQDRTVRPVEQYF
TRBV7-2 CASSPDREGTEAF
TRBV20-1 CSASEGSGNTIYF
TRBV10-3 CAIIRDTGGEAEAFF
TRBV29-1 CSVVRGDEQYF
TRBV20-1 CSAMGGGGDEKLFF
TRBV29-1 CSVGSGANVLTF
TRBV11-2 CASRYTGSRGGEAFF
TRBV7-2 CASSLGSYGDTNYGYTF